Sequencing of this T cell receptor (beta chain) was carried out in a study of CD8 T cells in ankylosing spondylitis. CDR3 length: 15 amino acids. Trimming removed 0 bases from V and 2 bases from J, with 11 bases in between. Germline V gene sequence: CDR1 DFQATT, CDR2 SNEGSKA (reference sequence). Construction of TCR beta libraries was performed using quantitative 5'-RACE with molecular barcodes. TCRdb redid the calling of the 5' RACE reads with MiXCR, one entry per CDR3 protein. The sample consists of approximately 150,000 distinct CDR3 sequences, about 15% of them appearing once. Whole-study findings and limits: Reportedly, matched ankylosing spondylitis synovial fluid was significantly enriched for disease-linked clones. Made up of fewer than 10 highly homologous variants, a TCR beta motif appeared characteristic of ankylosing spondylitis blood.

Concerning this clonotype itself: Its cognate antigen is unknown.

The receptor was isolated from a male donor with ankylosing spondylitis. The chain couples TRBV20-1 to TRBJ1-5; D might be TRBD1 (5 bases). Sample: blood, either unsorted or a sorted T cell fraction (not recorded which). Here the CDR3 reads CSARDLQGGNQPQHF. In DNA, the CDR3 is TGCAGTGCTAGAGATCTGCAGGGCGGCAATCAGCCCCAGCATTTT.